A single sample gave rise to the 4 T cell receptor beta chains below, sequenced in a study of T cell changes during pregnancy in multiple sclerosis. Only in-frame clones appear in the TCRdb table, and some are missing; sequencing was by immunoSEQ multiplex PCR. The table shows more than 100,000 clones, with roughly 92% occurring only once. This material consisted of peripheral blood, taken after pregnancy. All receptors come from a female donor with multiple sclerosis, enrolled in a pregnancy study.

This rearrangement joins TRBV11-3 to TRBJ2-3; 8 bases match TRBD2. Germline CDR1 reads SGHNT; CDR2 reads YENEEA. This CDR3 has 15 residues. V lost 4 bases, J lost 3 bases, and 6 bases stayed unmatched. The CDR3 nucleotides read TGTGCCAGCAGCTCCGCGGGGGGCGCGACAGATACGCAGTATTTT. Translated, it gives CASSSAGGATDTQYF.

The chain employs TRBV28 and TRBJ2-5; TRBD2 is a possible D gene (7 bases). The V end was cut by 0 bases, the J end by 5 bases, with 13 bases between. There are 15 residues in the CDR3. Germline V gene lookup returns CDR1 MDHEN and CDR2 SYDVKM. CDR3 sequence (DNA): TGTGCCAGCAGTTTATGGGGGGGGGCAGGGGAGACCCAGTACTTC. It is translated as CASSLWGGAGETQYF.

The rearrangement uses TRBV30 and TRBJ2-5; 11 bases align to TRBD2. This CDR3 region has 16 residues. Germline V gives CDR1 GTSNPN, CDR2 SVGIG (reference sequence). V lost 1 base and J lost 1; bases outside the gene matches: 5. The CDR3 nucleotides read TGTGCCTGGAGTGGAGGGCTAGCGGGAGGCCAAGAGACCCAGTACTTC. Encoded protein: CAWSGGLAGGQETQYF. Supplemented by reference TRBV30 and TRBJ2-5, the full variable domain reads SQTIHQWPATLVQPVGSPLSLECTVEGTSNPNLYWYRQAAGRGLQLLFYSVGIGQISSEVPQNLSASRPQDRQFILSSKKLLLSDSGFYLCAWSGGLAGGQETQYFGPGTRLLVL.

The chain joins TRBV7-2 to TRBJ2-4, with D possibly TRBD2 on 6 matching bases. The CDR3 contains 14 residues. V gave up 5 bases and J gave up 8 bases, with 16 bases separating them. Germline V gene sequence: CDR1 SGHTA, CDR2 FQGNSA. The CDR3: CASSLGLAVDIQYF. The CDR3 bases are TGTGCCAGCAGCCTGGGACTCGCGGTCGACATTCAGTACTTC.